The present TCR beta chain was sequenced within a study of T cells in localized non-small cell lung cancer. Whole-study results and caveats: Out of the top 100 tumor clones, a median about 58 were seen in adjacent lung. Longer overall survival was linked to higher blood T cell density. Analysis by sequencing included only one tumor region, so heterogeneity remains possible.

The V end lost 0 bases, the J end lost 7 bases, and 13 bases lay between the germline ends. The CDR3 runs to 15 residues. Germline V gene data show CDR1 as WSHSY and CDR2 as SAAADI. Details on this clone: Its cognate antigen is unknown.

TCRdb keeps only in-frame clones here, not all; method: immunoSEQ multiplex PCR. The data contain under 2,000 clones, 20% to 30% of them singletons. The chain has TRBV10-2 and TRBJ1-5; D remains ambiguous. The sample was lung tumor tissue, taken before any cancer treatment. The TCR originated in a woman aged 35-75 years with stage III lung adenocarcinoma. The CDR3 DNA reads TGCGCCAGCAGTGAGTCCAAGAGTGGGGTACAGCCCCAGCATTTT. Amino acids: CASSESKSGVQPQHF.